The source of this T cell receptor (beta chain) is a study of regulatory T cells in long-lasting Graves disease. The overall study: Antithyroid drug use was under 3 months in newly diagnosed Graves' patients.

TCR beta libraries were built with iRepertoire HTBI primers and Arm-PCR of CDR3 regions. TCRdb re-analysed the multiplex PCR reads in MiXCR, keeping a single row per CDR3 protein. The sample carries approximately 440,000 distinct CDR3 sequences, around 15% recorded once. This clonotype was counted many times. The antigen remains unidentified. Study results and caveats: Small numbers of samples may have cut accuracy.

This CDR3 spans 15 amino acids. Unmatched junction bases numbered 9, after V lost 7 bases and J lost 4 bases. Sample time point: newly diagnosed GD, antithyroid drugs for less than 3 months. RNA isolated from PBMCs was used to make the TCR library. This sample was shared with a second study, whose subject was T cells in Graves' hyperthyroidism and ophthalmopathy.

The V call is TRBV12-3 or TRBV12-4, the J call TRBJ2-3; 9 nucleotides agree with TRBD1. This receptor was obtained from a man in his forties with Graves disease. The source was peripheral blood mononuclear cells (PBMCs), collected at new diagnosis, from a patient treated with antithyroid drugs. The CDR3 bases are TGTGCCAGCACGAGGACGGGACAGGGCGCAGATACGCAGTATTTT. As protein: CASTRTGQGADTQYF.